Listed below are T cell receptor beta chains from one sample, sequenced in a study of early stage breast cancer tumors. The data were produced by immunoSEQ multiplex PCR, yet TCRdb's version contains in-frame clones alone and is incomplete. The sample contains about 69,000 clones, approximately 84% of which appear only once. Material: blood. These receptors were collected from a person aged 40 to 49 with breast cancer. Both conserved end residues are part of each CDR3. D genes are given only for firm matches. Not every row has a clone size; where given, it reads once, few, many or a size class.

d_call	j_call	clone_size	v_call	cdr3_aa	cdr3_nt
-	TRBJ1-5	few	TRBV7-9	CASSEKMPNQPQHF	TGTGCCAGCAGCGAAAAAATGCCCAATCAGCCCCAGCATTTT
TRBD1	TRBJ2-7	-	TRBV2	CASRDRGLVYEQYF	TGTGCCAGCAGGGACAGGGGACTGGTGTACGAGCAGTACTTC
-	TRBJ1-2	-	TRBV9	CASSETSRLNYGYTF	TGTGCCAGCAGCGAGACCTCCAGGCTTAACTATGGCTACACCTTC
TRBD2	TRBJ2-3	once	TRBV7-9	CASSPKTSGTDTQYF	TGTGCCAGCAGCCCCAAGACTAGCGGCACAGATACGCAGTATTTT
-	TRBJ1-2	-	TRBV28	CASSSDHYTF	TGTGCCAGCAGTTCGGACCACTACACCTTC
TRBD2	TRBJ2-3	once	TRBV6-5	CASSYSRGLAADTQYF	TGTGCCAGCAGTTACTCTAGGGGACTAGCGGCAGATACGCAGTATTTT
-	TRBJ2-1	few	TRBV7-2	CASSGGNEQFF	TGTGCCAGCTCCGGTGGCAATGAGCAGTTCTTC
-	TRBJ1-1	-	TRBV6-5	CASSYGSQANTEAFF	TGTGCCAGCAGTTACGGGTCTCAAGCGAACACTGAAGCTTTCTTT
TRBD1	TRBJ1-2	-	TRBV28	CASSSAGTDYGYTF	TGTGCCAGCAGTTCCGCCGGGACAGATTATGGCTACACCTTC
-	TRBJ1-1	-	TRBV6-5	CASSSARQSNTEAFF	TGTGCCAGCAGTTCGGCTCGACAGAGCAACACTGAAGCTTTCTTT
TRBD2	TRBJ2-3	-	TRBV5-4	CASTRLAEVDTQYF	TGTGCCAGCACGCGACTAGCTGAGGTAGATACGCAGTATTTT
TRBD1	TRBJ2-7	-	TRBV11-2	CASSLGDRLYEQYF	TGTGCCAGCAGCTTGGGGGACAGGCTTTACGAGCAGTACTTC
-	TRBJ1-1	-	TRBV29-1	CSVFHPVSRWNTEAFF	TGCAGCGTTTTCCATCCGGTCAGCCGATGGAACACTGAAGCTTTCTTT
-	TRBJ1-5	-	TRBV6-1	CASSGRFDQPQHF	TGTGCCAGCAGTGGAAGATTCGATCAGCCCCAGCATTTT
TRBD1	TRBJ2-1	-	TRBV11-2	CASSKGQLYNEQFF	TGTGCCAGCAGCAAGGGACAGTTGTACAATGAGCAGTTCTTC
-	TRBJ1-3	-	TRBV6-4	CASSDYRYLRIYSGNTIYF	TGTGCCAGCAGTGACTACAGATACCTACGAATCTACTCTGGAAACACCATATATTTT
TRBD1	TRBJ2-7	-	TRBV29-1	CSVTKSGTGNMDEQYF	TGCAGCGTGACTAAATCCGGGACAGGGAATATGGACGAGCAGTACTTC
-	TRBJ1-4	-	TRBV28	CASSLATRLGNEKLFF	TGTGCCAGCAGCCTTGCAACGAGGCTTGGCAATGAAAAACTGTTTTTT
TRBD2	TRBJ2-3	-	TRBV5-6	CASSSGGRGGDTQYF	TGTGCCAGCAGCTCGGGCGGGAGGGGGGGAGATACGCAGTATTTT
-	TRBJ2-6	-	TRBV30	CARQASSGANVLTF	TGTGCCCGACAGGCCAGCTCTGGGGCCAACGTCCTGACTTTC
TRBD1	TRBJ2-5	-	TRBV12-5	CASAGTGVYETQYF	TGTGCTAGTGCCGGGACAGGGGTGTATGAGACCCAGTACTTC
-	TRBJ2-7	-	TRBV6-5	CASSKLGANGQYF	TGTGCCAGCAGCAAACTCGGGGCGAACGGGCAGTACTTC
-	TRBJ1-2	-	TRBV28	CASRDANYGYTF	TGTGCCAGCAGGGACGCTAACTATGGCTACACCTTC
TRBD2	TRBJ2-7	-	TRBV30	CAWGPGGYEQYF	TGTGCCTGGGGCCCGGGGGGATACGAGCAGTACTTC
-	TRBJ2-7	-	TRBV27	CASSSWDFPYEQYF	TGTGCCAGCAGTTCTTGGGACTTTCCCTACGAGCAGTACTTC
TRBD2	TRBJ2-1	once	TRBV30	CAWSKGTSGRGNLGINEQFF	TGTGCCTGGAGTAAGGGTACTAGCGGGAGGGGGAATTTAGGCATCAATGAGCAGTTCTTC
TRBD2	TRBJ2-7	-	TRBV4-1	CASSQAAGGGEQYF	TGCGCCAGCAGCCAAGCAGCGGGAGGCGGCGAGCAGTACTTC
-	TRBJ1-4	-	TRBV6-1	CASSDLQGREKLFF	TGTGCCAGCAGTGATTTGCAGGGCCGGGAAAAACTGTTTTTT